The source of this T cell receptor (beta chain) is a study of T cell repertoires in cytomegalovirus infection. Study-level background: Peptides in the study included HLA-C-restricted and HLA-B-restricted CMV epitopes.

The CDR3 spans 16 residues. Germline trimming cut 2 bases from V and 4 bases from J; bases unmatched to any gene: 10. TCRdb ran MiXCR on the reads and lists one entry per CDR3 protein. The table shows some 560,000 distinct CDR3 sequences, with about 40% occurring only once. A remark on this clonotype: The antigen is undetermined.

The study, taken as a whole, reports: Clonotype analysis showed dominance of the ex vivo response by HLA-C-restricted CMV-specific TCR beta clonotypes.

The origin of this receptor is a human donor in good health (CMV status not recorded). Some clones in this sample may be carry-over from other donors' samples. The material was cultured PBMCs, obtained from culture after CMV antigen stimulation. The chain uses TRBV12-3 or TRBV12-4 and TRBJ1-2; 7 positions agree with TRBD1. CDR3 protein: CASSLFSGGEAYGYTF. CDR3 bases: TGTGCCAGCAGTTTATTTTCAGGGGGAGAGGCCTATGGCTACACCTTC.